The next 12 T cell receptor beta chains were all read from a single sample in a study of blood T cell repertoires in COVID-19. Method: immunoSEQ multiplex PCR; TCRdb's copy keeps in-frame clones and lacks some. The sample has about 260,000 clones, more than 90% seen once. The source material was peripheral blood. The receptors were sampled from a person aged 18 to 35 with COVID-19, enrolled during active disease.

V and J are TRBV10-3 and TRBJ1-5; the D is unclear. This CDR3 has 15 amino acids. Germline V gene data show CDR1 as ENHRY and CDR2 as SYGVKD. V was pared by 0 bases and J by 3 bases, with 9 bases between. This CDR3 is CAISESGSNNQPQHF. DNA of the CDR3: TGTGCCATCAGTGAGTCGGGGAGCAACAATCAGCCCCAGCATTTT.

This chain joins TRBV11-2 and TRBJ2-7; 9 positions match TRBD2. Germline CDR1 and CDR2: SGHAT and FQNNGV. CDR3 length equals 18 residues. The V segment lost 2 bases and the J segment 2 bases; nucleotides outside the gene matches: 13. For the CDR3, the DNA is TGTGCCAGCAGCTTAAAGGGACTAGCAGGACCGCCTACCTACGAGCAGTACTTC. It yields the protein CASSLKGLAGPPTYEQYF.

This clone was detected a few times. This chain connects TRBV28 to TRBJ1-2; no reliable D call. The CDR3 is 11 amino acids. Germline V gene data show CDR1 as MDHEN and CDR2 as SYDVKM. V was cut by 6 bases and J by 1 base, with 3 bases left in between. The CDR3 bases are TGTGCCAGCAGCTATAACTATGGCTACACCTTC. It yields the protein CASSYNYGYTF.

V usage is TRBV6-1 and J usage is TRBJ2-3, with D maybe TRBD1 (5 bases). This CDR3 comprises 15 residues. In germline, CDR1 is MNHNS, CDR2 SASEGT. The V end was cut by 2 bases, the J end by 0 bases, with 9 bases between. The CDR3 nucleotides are TGTGCCAGCAGTGAATACGACAGTAGCACAGATACGCAGTATTTT. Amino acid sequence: CASSEYDSSTDTQYF.

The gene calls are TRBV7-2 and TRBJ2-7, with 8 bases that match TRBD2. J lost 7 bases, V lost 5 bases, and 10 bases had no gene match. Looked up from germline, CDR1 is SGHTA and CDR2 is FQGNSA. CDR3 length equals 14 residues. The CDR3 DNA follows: TGTGCCAGCAGCCCCGGGACTAGGGTCGAAGAGCAGTACTTC. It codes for CASSPGTRVEEQYF.

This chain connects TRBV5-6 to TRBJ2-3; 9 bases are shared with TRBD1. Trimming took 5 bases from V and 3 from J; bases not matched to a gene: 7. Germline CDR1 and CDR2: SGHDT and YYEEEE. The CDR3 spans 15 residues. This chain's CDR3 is CASSAGTGFTDTQYF. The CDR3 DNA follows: TGTGCCAGCAGTGCCGGGACAGGGTTTACAGATACGCAGTATTTT.

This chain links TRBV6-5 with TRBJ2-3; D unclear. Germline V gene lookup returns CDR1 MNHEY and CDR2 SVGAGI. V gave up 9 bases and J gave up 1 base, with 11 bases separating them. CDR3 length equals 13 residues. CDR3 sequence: CASVARGTDTQYF. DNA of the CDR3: TGTGCCAGTGTCGCGAGAGGCACAGATACGCAGTATTTT.

CDR3 nucleotide sequence: TGTGCCAGCACGGCGGGAGTGGCCTACAATGAGCAGTTCTTC. This translates into CASTAGVAYNEQFF. This chain links TRBV28 with TRBJ2-1, with TRBD2 matching 7 bases. CDR1 MDHEN and CDR2 SYDVKM come from the germline V gene. This CDR3 spans 14 amino acids. V was pared by 7 bases and J by 2 bases, with 5 bases of the junction left unmatched.

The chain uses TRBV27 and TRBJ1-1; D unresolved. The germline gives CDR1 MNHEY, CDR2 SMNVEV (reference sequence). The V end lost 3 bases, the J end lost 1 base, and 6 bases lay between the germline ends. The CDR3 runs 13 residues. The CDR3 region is CASSFGANTEAFF. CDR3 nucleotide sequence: TGTGCCAGCAGTTTTGGAGCGAACACTGAAGCTTTCTTT.

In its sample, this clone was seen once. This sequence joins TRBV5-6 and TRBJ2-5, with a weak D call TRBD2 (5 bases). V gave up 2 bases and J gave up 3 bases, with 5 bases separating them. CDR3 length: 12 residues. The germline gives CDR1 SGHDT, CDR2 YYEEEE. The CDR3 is CASSFGEETQYF. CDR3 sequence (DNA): TGTGCCAGCAGCTTCGGGGAAGAGACCCAGTACTTC.

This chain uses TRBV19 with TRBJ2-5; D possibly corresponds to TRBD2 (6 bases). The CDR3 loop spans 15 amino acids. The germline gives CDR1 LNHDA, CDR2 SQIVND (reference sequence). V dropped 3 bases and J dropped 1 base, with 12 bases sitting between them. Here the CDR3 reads CASSIKGGIQETQYF. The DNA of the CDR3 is TGTGCCAGTAGTATTAAGGGCGGGATCCAAGAGACCCAGTACTTC.

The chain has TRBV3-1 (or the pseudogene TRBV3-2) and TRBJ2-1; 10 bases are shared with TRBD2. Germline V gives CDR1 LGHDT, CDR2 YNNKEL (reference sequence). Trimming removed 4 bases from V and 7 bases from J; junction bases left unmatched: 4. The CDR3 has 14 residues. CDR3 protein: CASSPGLAPNEQFF. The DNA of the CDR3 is TGTGCCAGCAGCCCGGGACTAGCGCCAAATGAGCAGTTCTTC.